This T cell receptor beta chain was found in a study of blood T cell repertoires in COVID-19. Turning to the study itself: Sample material is recorded as cDNA or gDNA derived from T cells, B-cell-depleted T cells, or PBMCs.

CDR3 length: 16 residues. V was pared by 1 base and J by 5 bases, with 5 bases of the junction left unmatched. Looked up from germline, CDR1 is LGHNA and CDR2 is YSLEER. Produced via immunoSEQ multiplex PCR; TCRdb's table is partial and in-frame only. The top ten clones hold around 1.6% of a sample with more than 300,000 clones, 86% of them seen once. This clone was counted once. Sequenced: peripheral blood. The chain has TRBV4-3 and TRBJ2-2, with 9 bases lining up with TRBD2. The sequence was obtained from a woman aged 45-59 years with acute or convalescent COVID-19. This chain's CDR3 is CASSQGLAERTGELFF. The CDR3 coding sequence is TGCGCCAGCAGCCAAGGACTAGCGGAAAGAACCGGGGAGCTGTTTTTT.